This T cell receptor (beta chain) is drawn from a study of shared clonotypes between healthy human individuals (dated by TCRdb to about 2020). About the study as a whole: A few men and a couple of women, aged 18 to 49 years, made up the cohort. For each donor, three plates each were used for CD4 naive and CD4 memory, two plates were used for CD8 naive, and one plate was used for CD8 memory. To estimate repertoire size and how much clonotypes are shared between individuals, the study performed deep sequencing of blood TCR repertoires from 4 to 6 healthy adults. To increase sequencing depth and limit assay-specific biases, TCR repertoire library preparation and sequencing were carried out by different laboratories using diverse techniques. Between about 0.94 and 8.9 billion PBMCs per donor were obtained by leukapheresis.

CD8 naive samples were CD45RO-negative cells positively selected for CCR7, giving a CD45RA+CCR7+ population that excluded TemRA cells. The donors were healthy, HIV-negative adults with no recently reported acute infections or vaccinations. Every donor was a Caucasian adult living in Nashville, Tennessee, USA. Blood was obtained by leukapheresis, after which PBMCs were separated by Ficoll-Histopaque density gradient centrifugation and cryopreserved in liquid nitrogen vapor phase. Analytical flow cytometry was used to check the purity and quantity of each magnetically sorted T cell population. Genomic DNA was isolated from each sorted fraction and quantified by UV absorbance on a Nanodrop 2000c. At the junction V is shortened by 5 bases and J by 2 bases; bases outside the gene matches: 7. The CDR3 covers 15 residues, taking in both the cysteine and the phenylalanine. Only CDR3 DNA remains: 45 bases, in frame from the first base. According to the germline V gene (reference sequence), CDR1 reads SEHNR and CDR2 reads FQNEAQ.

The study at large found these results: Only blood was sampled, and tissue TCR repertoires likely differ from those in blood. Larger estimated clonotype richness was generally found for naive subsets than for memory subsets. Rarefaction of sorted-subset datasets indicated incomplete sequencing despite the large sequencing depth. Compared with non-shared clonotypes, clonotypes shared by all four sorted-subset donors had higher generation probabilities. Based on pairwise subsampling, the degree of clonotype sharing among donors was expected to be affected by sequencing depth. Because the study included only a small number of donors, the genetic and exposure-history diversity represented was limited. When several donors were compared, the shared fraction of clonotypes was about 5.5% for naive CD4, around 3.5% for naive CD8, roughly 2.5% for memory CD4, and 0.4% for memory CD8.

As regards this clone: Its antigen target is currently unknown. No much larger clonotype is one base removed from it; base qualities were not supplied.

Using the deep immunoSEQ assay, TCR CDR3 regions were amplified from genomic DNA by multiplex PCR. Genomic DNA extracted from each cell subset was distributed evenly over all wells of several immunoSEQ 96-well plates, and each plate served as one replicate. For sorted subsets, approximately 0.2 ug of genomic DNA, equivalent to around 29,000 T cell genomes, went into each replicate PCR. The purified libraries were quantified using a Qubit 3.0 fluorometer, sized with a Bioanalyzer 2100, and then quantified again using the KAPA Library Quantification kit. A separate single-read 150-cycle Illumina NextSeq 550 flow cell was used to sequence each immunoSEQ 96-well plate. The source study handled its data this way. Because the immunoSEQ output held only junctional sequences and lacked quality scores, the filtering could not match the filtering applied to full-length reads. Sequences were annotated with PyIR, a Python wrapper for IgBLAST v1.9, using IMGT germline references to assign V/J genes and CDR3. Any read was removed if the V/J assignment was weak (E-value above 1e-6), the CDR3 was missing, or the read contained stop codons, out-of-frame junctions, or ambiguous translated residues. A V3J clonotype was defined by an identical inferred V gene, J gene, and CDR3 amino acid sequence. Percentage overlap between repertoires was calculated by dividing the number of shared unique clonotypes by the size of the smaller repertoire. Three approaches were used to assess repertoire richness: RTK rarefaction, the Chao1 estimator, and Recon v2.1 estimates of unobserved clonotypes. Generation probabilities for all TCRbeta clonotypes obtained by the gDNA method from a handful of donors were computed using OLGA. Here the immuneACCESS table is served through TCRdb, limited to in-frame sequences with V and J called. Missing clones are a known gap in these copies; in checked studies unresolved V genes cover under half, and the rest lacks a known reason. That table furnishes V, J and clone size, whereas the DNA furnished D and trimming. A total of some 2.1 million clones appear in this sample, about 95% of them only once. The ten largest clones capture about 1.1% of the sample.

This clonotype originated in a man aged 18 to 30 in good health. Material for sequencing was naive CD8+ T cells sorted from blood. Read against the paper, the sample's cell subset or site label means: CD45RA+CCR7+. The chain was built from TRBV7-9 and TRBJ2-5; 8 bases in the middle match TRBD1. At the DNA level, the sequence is TGTGCCAGCAGCCATTGGGACAGGTCTCAAGAGACCCAGTACTTC. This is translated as CASSHWDRSQETQYF.